Listed below are T cell receptor beta chains from one sample, sequenced in a study of blood T cells in healthy people across ages. TCRdb reprocessed the 5' RACE reads with MiXCR, giving one entry per CDR3 protein. Here the sample spans a few hundred thousand distinct CDR3 sequences, around 27% being singletons. The same data also went into a second study, on T cells of mothers and their children.

Source material: blood. The receptors shown here come from a boy aged 2 to 10 in good health. CDR3s leave out the opening cysteine and the closing phenylalanine or tryptophan.

V: TRBV19
J: NA
CDR3: ASSLRQGRNEQF

V: TRBV5-4
J: TRBJ2-7
CDR3: ASSLGSGGPDEQY

V: TRBV4-1
J: TRBJ1-5
CDR3: ASSQDPGQGVYSNQPQH

V: TRBV3-1
J: TRBJ2-5
CDR3: ASSQEGGAAQETQY

V: TRBV7-2
J: TRBJ2-7
CDR3: ATSPYLGQGPEQY

V: TRBV10-2
J: TRBJ2-7
CDR3: ASSEDYEYEQY

V: TRBV7-9
J: TRBJ2-7
CDR3: ASSFSAGEGHEQY

V: TRBV15
J: TRBJ2-2
CDR3: ATSSQAGELF

V: TRBV6-2/TRBV6-3
J: TRBJ1-3
CDR3: ASSYWSRTTSGSTIY

V: TRBV25-1
J: TRBJ1-2
CDR3: ASSSVRWQGLYGYT

V: TRBV5-5
J: TRBJ2-2
CDR3: ASSLVAGGGSGELF

V: TRBV7-2
J: TRBJ2-3
CDR3: ASSLWPPGRSTDTQY

V: TRBV3-1
J: TRBJ2-3
CDR3: ASSLRAGVRSDTQY

V: TRBV20-1
J: TRBJ1-6
CDR3: SAPERGSDSPLH

V: TRBV7-8
J: TRBJ1-5
CDR3: ASSYREGNQPQH

V: TRBV11-2
J: TRBJ1-3
CDR3: ASSPDSAFSGNTIY

V: TRBV6-5
J: TRBJ2-7
CDR3: ASSSGAGPYEQY

V: TRBV20-1
J: TRBJ1-6
CDR3: SARAGTVDSPLH

V: TRBV7-9
J: TRBJ2-6
CDR3: ASSYGSGANVLT

V: TRBV6-1
J: TRBJ2-1
CDR3: ASIYRGRIFDEQF

V: TRBV7-9
J: NA
CDR3: ASSLQQEQF

V: TRBV12-3/TRBV12-4
J: NA
CDR3: ASRSSGRGQETQY

V: TRBV7-2
J: TRBJ2-3
CDR3: ASSFPGLAGGKLDTQY

V: TRBV12-3/TRBV12-4
J: TRBJ1-6
CDR3: ASSLDGRNSPLH

V: TRBV7-2
J: TRBJ2-6
CDR3: ASSTTGLGIGVLT

V: TRBV5-6
J: TRBJ1-2
CDR3: ASSPRGVIYGYT

V: TRBV4-3
J: TRBJ2-2
CDR3: ASSQERGGTGELF

V: TRBV27
J: TRBJ1-5
CDR3: ASRTGGGPQH

V: TRBV9
J: TRBJ2-2
CDR3: ASSVSHGTNTGELF

V: TRBV4-2
J: TRBJ2-1
CDR3: ASSQVGGDPYNEQF

V: TRBV29-1
J: TRBJ2-5
CDR3: SVPGQSQY

V: TRBV10-2
J: TRBJ2-1
CDR3: ASSGGGLAGVGGNEQF

V: TRBV6-1
J: TRBJ2-2
CDR3: ASSGRSGGSVRELF

V: TRBV15
J: TRBJ2-3
CDR3: ATSREVGGPSDTQY

V: TRBV29-1
J: TRBJ2-7
CDR3: SVERQIPSYEQY

V: TRBV18
J: TRBJ2-7
CDR3: ASSEWRDYEQY

V: TRBV13
J: TRBJ2-2
CDR3: ASSLGVGGTGELF

V: TRBV29-1
J: TRBJ2-5
CDR3: SVGGTEVQETQY

V: TRBV5-1
J: TRBJ2-5
CDR3: ASSFTSGGRLKETQY

V: TRBV12-3/TRBV12-4
J: TRBJ1-1
CDR3: ASRTTGWGTEAF

V: TRBV5-1
J: TRBJ1-1
CDR3: ASNDGPQGTEAF

V: TRBV5-1
J: TRBJ2-5
CDR3: ASSSTRLAGVETQY

V: TRBV24-1
J: TRBJ2-5
CDR3: ATGTTETQY

V: TRBV15
J: TRBJ1-4
CDR3: ATSRDLTGANEKLF

V: TRBV7-9
J: TRBJ1-4
CDR3: ASTHEAPEKLV

V: TRBV28
J: TRBJ1-1
CDR3: ASSSPGQVNTEAF

V: TRBV7-2
J: TRBJ2-7
CDR3: ASSHPKGQGPYEQY

V: TRBV2
J: TRBJ2-5
CDR3: ASSESAVGEETQY

V: TRBV24-1
J: TRBJ1-5
CDR3: ATSDLGQPQH

V: TRBV27
J: TRBJ2-1
CDR3: ASSSGGSYNEQF